Here is one T cell receptor beta chain with its context. What it binds is not known. The source of the sample is a study of CD4 T cells in relation to SARS-CoV-2 and coronaviruses. About the research overall: The HLA restriction of the shared crossreactive spike epitopes was mapped. Findings and limits, study-wide: No donor gave both pre-pandemic and post-infection samples. SARS-CoV-2-driven expansion was significantly weaker in crossreactive than monoreactive clones.

Unexposed donor CD4+ T cells date from about 2011-2018, before the COVID-19 pandemic. Cryopreserved PBMCs were CD4-enriched, then split into naive and memory cells. Only in-frame clones appear in the TCRdb table, and some are missing; sequencing was by immunoSEQ multiplex PCR. The table has about 59,000 clones, roughly 88% seen once. CDR1 and CDR2 from the germline V gene are MNHEY and SVGAGI. CDR3 size: 13 residues. Trimming cost V 2 bases and J 5 bases, with 4 bases left between them. This clonotype was sampled from a human donor in good health. Material for sequencing was memory CD4+ T cells from PBMCs. V is TRBV6-5 and J is TRBJ1-6; D unresolved. CDR3 bases: TGTGCCAGCAGTTACCAGGATAATTCACCCCTCCACTTT. Its protein product is CASSYQDNSPLHF.